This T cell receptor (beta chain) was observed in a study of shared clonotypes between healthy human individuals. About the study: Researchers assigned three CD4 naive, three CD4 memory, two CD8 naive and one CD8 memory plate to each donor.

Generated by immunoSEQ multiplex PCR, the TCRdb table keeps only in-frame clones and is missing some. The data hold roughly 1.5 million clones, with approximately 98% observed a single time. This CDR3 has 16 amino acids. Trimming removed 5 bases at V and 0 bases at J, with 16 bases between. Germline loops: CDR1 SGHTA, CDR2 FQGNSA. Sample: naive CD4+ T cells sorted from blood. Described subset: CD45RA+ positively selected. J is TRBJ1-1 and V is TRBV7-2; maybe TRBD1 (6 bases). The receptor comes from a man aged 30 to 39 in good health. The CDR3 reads CASSQAGGRMNTEAFF. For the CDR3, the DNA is TGTGCCAGCAGCCAAGCGGGGGGCAGAATGAACACTGAAGCTTTCTTT.